Listed below are T cell receptor beta chains from one sample, sequenced in a study of blood T cell repertoires in COVID-19. TCRdb's copy holds only in-frame clones and misses some; the assay was immunoSEQ multiplex PCR. This table holds 75,000 to 90,000 clones, 80% found once. The sample comprised peripheral blood. The source of these receptors is a woman between 40 and 50 years old with active or convalescent COVID-19. The CDR3 runs from the conserved cysteine through the conserved F or W. D genes are given only for firm matches. Clone size appears in some rows only: once, few, many, or a class for an expanded clone.

clone_size	j_call	d_call	v_call	cdr3_aa	cdr3_nt
.	TRBJ1-6	.	TRBV30	CAWRFHRKSSYNSPLHF	TGTGCCTGGAGATTTCACAGGAAAAGCTCCTATAATTCACCCCTCCACTTT
.	TRBJ2-1	TRBD2	TRBV27	CASSPGTSGAHNEQFF	TGTGCCAGCAGTCCCGGGACTAGCGGGGCCCACAATGAGCAGTTCTTC
.	TRBJ2-2	.	TRBV9	CASSAPPIRSGTGELFF	TGTGCCAGCAGCGCCCCCCCGATTAGGTCCGGGACCGGGGAGCTGTTTTTT
.	TRBJ2-7	.	TRBV14	CASSQGGEQYF	TGTGCCAGCAGCCAAGGCGGCGAGCAGTACTTC
.	TRBJ2-3	.	TRBV12-2	CASRLAPPRGRTGDTQYF	TGTGCAAGTCGCTTAGCCCCCCCCAGGGGACGAACGGGAGATACGCAGTATTTT
.	TRBJ2-7	TRBD2	TRBV19	CASGLAGVHEQYF	TGTGCCAGCGGACTAGCGGGAGTCCACGAGCAGTACTTC
.	TRBJ2-1	.	TRBV5-1	CASSLGVGYNEQFF	TGCGCCAGCAGCTTGGGAGTCGGCTACAATGAGCAGTTCTTC
.	TRBJ2-7	TRBD1	TRBV7-2	CASSLFLIVELDRTYEQYF	TGTGCCAGCAGCTTATTTTTGATAGTAGAGTTGGACAGGACTTACGAGCAGTACTTC
few	TRBJ2-3	.	TRBV27	CASRLSRGTDTQYF	TGTGCCAGCAGACTGAGTCGAGGCACAGATACGCAGTATTTT
.	TRBJ2-2	.	TRBV9	CASSVGPSGELFF	TGTGCCAGCAGCGTGGGCCCTTCCGGGGAGCTGTTTTTT
few	TRBJ2-2	.	TRBV12-5	CASGLVTTGELFF	TGTGCTAGTGGTTTGGTTACAACCGGGGAGCTGTTTTTT
.	TRBJ1-1	.	TRBV20-1	CVGGGRTEAFF	TGCGTAGGGGGGGGCAGGACTGAAGCTTTCTTT
few	TRBJ1-1	.	TRBV30	CAWSVQARTEAFF	TGTGCCTGGAGTGTACAGGCAAGGACTGAAGCTTTCTTT
.	TRBJ1-2	TRBD1	TRBV6-5	CASSYSSRGLGGYTF	TGTGCCAGCAGTTACTCTTCCAGGGGGCTAGGCGGCTACACCTTC
few	TRBJ2-1	.	TRBV9	CASSSGGPHEQFF	TGTGCCAGCAGTTCAGGGGGGCCCCATGAGCAGTTCTTC
.	TRBJ1-1	TRBD1	TRBV7-9	CASSPQGADTEAFF	TGTGCCAGCAGCCCGCAGGGGGCGGACACTGAAGCTTTCTTT
few	TRBJ1-3	TRBD1	TRBV7-3	CASSFTGPPTGPSGNTIYF	TGTGCCAGCAGCTTCACGGGGCCCCCGACAGGGCCCTCTGGAAACACCATATATTTT
.	TRBJ2-7	TRBD1	TRBV6-5	CASRYSGTAYEQYF	TGTGCCAGCAGATATTCCGGGACAGCCTACGAGCAGTACTTC
.	TRBJ1-5	.	TRBV5-6	CASSLYGGSNQPQHF	TGTGCCAGCAGCTTGTACGGGGGTAGCAATCAGCCCCAGCATTTT
many	TRBJ2-3	.	TRBV2	CASSEGTPQDTQYF	TGTGCCAGCAGTGAGGGGACACCACAAGATACGCAGTATTTT
.	TRBJ1-3	.	TRBV6-5	CASSYNAGLGNTIYF	TGTGCCAGCAGTTACAATGCTGGTCTAGGAAACACCATATATTTT
once	TRBJ1-6	.	TRBV7-9	CASSDGGLPNSPLHF	TGTGCCAGCAGCGACGGGGGACTGCCGAATTCACCCCTCCACTTT
.	TRBJ1-1	TRBD1	TRBV11-2	CASSLGQGNTEAFF	TGTGCCAGCAGCTTAGGACAGGGGAACACTGAAGCTTTCTTT